This T cell receptor (beta chain) comes out of a study of response to subunit inactivated influenza vaccine. Study results and limitations: The authors suggested that few new T cells are recruited per seasonal influenza vaccination.

J lost 2 bases, V lost 5 bases, and 11 bases had no gene match. This CDR3 is built from 17 residues. Germline values: CDR1 WNHNN, CDR2 SYGVQD (reference sequence). MiXCR, run by TCRdb on the RT-PCR reads, gives a single entry per CDR3 protein. The sample yields 170,000 or so distinct CDR3 sequences, around 10% seen once. This clonotype was detected a few times. No antigen is known for it. The V gene is TRBV10-1, the J gene TRBJ2-3, with 9 bases lining up with TRBD1. The clonotype originates from a man between 50 and 69 years old who received an inactivated influenza vaccine. This sample comprised CD8+ T cells sorted from PBMCs, obtained around 25 months after vaccination. The CDR3 DNA sequence: TGCGCCAGCAGTACCGAATTACAGGGGGCGACCACAGATACGCAGTATTTT. The encoded protein is CASSTELQGATTDTQYF.